This T cell receptor (beta chain) is from a study of CD8 T cells in ankylosing spondylitis. It was by quantitative 5'-RACE with molecular barcodes that TCR beta libraries were made. TCRdb analysed the 5' RACE reads with MiXCR anew, one entry per CDR3 protein. The sample holds roughly 180,000 distinct CDR3 sequences, 9.5% to 15% seen once. Overall study results and limits: Disease-linked clones, CD8+, were relatively rare in peripheral blood. It appeared that ankylosing spondylitis blood was characterized by a TCR beta motif of fewer than ten highly homologous variants. Enrichment of disease-linked clones was reportedly significant in matched ankylosing spondylitis synovial fluid.

The CDR3 runs to 16 residues. Germline-derived CDR1 and CDR2 are SEHNR and FQNEAQ (reference sequence). V lost 7 bases, J lost 4 bases, and 11 bases stayed unmatched. This clonotype was seen only a few times. Antigen: not known. The TCR comes from a male donor with ankylosing spondylitis or in good health (not recorded which). This sequence joins TRBV7-9 and TRBJ2-2; 8 bases fit TRBD2. Sequenced material: blood, either unsorted or a sorted T cell fraction (not recorded which). The DNA for the CDR3 is TGTGCCAGCACCCCCCCAGGCGGGGGGCCCACCGGGGAGCTGTTTTTT. It yields the protein CASTPPGGGPTGELFF.